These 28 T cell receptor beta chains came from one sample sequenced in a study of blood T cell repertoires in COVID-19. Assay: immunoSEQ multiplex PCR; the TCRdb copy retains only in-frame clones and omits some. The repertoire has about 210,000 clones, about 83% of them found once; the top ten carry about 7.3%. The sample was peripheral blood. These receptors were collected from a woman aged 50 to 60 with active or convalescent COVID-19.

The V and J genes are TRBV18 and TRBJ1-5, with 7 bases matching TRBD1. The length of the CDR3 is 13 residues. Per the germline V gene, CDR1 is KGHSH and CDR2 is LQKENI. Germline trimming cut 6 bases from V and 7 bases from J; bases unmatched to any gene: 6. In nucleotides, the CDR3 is TGTGCCAGCTCCCCCGACAGGGAACAGCCCCAGCATTTT. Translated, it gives CASSPDREQPQHF.

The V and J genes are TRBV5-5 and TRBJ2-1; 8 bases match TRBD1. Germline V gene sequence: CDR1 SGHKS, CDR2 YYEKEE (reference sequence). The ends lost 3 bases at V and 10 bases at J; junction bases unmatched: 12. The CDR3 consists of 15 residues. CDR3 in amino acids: CASSSTGTGFLEQFF. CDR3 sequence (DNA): TGTGCCAGCAGCTCCACCGGGACAGGCTTCTTGGAGCAGTTCTTC.

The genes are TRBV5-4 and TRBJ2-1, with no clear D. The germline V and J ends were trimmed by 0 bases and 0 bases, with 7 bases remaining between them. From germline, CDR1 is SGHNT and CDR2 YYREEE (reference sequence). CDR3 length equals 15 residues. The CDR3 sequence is CASSLGQSSYNEQFF. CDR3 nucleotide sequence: TGTGCCAGCAGCTTGGGGCAGTCCTCCTACAATGAGCAGTTCTTC.

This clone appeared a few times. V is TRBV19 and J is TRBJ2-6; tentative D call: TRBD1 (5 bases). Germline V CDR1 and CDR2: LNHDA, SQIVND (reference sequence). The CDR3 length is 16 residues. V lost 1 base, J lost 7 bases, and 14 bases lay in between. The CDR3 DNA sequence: TGTGCCAGTAGTATAGCCCGAGACAGCTTCGCCAACGTCCTGACTTTC. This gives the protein CASSIARDSFANVLTF.

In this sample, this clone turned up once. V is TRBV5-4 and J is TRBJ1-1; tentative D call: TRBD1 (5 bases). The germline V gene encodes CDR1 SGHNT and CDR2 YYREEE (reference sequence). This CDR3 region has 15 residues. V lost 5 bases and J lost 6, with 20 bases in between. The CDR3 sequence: CASSSPGLLAAEAFF. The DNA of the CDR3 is TGTGCCAGCAGTTCCCCGGGACTCCTAGCAGCTGAAGCTTTCTTT.

Written as DNA, the CDR3 is TGCGCCAGCAGCAGCCTCCCGGGACAGGCCCGCTTACTAGCCAAAAACATTCAGTACTTC. It yields the protein CASSSLPGQARLLAKNIQYF. This chain connects TRBV5-1 to TRBJ2-4, with 8 bases lining up with TRBD1. This CDR3 spans 20 amino acids. V gave up 4 bases and J gave up 0 bases; unmatched junction bases: 18. Germline CDR1 is SGHRS and CDR2 is YFSETQ.

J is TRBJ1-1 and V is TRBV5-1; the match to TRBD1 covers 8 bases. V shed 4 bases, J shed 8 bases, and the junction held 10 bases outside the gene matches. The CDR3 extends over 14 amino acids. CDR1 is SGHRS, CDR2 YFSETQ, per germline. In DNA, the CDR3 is TGCGCCAGCAGCCCCCCGACAGGGGCCAGGGAAGCTTTCTTT. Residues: CASSPPTGAREAFF.

CDR3 sequence reads: CASSSYLNQETQYF. In nucleotides, the CDR3 is TGTGCCAGCAGTTCCTACCTAAACCAAGAGACCCAGTACTTC. This sequence joins TRBV28 and TRBJ2-5, with D unresolved. V lost 4 bases and J lost 0, with 9 bases in between. The germline V gene has CDR1 MDHEN and CDR2 SYDVKM. The CDR3 totals 14 residues.

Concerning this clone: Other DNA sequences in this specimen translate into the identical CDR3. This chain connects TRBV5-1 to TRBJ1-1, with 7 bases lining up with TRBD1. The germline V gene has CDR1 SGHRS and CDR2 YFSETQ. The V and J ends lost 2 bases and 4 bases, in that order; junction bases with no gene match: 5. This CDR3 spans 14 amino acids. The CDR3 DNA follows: TGCGCCAGCAGCTTCACAGGGGAGAGCACTGAAGCTTTCTTT. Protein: CASSFTGESTEAFF.

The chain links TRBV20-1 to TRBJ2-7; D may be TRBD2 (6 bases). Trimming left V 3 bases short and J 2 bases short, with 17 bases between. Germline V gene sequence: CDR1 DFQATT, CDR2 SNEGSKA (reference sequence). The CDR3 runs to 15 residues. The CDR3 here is CSASAGTGLTYEQYF. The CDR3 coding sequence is TGCAGTGCTAGTGCGGGAACGGGACTTACCTACGAGCAGTACTTC.

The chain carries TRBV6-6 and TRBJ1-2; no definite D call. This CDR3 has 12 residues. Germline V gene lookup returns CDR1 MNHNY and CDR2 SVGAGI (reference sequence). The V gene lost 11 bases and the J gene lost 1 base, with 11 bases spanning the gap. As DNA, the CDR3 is TGTGCCGCTAAGACGGGTAACTATGGCTACACCTTC. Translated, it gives CAAKTGNYGYTF.

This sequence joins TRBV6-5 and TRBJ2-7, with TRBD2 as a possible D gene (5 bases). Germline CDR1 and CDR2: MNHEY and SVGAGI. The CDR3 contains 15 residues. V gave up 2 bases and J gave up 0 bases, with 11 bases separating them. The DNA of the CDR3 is TGTGCCAGCAGTTACCGCAACGGACTCTCCTACGAGCAGTACTTC. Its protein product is CASSYRNGLSYEQYF.

CDR3 sequence (DNA): TGCGCCAGCAGCCAGACTGCGGGACCGAACACCGGGGAGCTGTTTTTT. It codes for CASSQTAGPNTGELFF. The rearrangement uses TRBV5-1 and TRBJ2-2, with D maybe TRBD2 (6 bases). The CDR3 is 16 amino acids. Trimming took 4 bases from V and 0 from J, leaving 13 bases between them. Germline V gene data show CDR1 as SGHRS and CDR2 as YFSETQ.

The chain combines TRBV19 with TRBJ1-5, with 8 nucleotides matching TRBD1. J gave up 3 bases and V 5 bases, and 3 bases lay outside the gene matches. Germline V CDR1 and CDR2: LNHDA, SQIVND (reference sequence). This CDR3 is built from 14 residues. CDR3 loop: CASSLTGDNQPQHF. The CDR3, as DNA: TGTGCCAGTAGTCTGACAGGGGACAATCAGCCCCAGCATTTT.

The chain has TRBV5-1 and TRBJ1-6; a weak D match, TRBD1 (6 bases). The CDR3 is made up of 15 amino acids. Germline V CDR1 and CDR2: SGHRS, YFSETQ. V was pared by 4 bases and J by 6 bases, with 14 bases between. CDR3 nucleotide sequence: TGCGCCAGCAGCGCGGACAGTTTAGTTAATTCACCCCTCCACTTT. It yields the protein CASSADSLVNSPLHF.

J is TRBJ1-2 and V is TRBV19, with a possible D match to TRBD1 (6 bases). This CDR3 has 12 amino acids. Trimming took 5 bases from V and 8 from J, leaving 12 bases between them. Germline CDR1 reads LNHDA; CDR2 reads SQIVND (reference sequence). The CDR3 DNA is TGTGCCAGTAGTGAGTACAGGGTAGGCTACACCTTC. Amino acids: CASSEYRVGYTF.

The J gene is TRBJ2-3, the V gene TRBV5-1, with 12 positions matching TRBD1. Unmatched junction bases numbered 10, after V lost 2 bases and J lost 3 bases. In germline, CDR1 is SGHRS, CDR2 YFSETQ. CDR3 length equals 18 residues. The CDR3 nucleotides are TGCGCCAGCAGCTTTAGACCCGGGACAGGGGGCCGAACAGATACGCAGTATTTT. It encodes CASSFRPGTGGRTDTQYF.

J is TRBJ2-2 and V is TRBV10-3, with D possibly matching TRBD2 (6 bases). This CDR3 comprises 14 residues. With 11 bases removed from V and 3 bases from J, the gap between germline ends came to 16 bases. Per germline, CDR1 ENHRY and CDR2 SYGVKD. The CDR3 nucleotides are TGTGCCGCGCGGCAAGGCGGGGACACCGGGGAGCTGTTTTTT. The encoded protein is CAARQGGDTGELFF.

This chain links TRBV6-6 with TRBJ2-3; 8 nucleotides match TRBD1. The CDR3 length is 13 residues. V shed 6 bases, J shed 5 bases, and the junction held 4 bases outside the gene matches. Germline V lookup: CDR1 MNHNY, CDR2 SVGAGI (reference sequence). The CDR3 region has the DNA TGTGCCAGCAGCGGACAGGGCCTAGATACGCAGTATTTT. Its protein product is CASSGQGLDTQYF.

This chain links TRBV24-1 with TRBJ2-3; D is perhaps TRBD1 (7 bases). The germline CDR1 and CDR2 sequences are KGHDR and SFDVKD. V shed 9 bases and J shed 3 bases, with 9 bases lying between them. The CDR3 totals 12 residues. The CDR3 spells CATAGGTDTQYF. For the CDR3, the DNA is TGTGCCACCGCAGGGGGGACAGATACGCAGTATTTT.

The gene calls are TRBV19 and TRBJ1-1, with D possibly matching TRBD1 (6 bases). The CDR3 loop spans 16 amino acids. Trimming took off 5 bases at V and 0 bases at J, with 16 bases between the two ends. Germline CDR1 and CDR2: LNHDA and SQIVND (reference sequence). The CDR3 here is CASSPRGGFMNTEAFF. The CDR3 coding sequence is TGTGCCAGTAGTCCACGAGGGGGATTCATGAACACTGAAGCTTTCTTT. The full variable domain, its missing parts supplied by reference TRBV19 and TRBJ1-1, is DGGITQSPKYLFRKEGQNVTLSCEQNLNHDAMYWYRQDPGQGLRLIYYSQIVNDFQKGDIAEGYSVSREKKESFPLTVTSAQKNPTAFYLCASSPRGGFMNTEAFFGQGTRLTVV.

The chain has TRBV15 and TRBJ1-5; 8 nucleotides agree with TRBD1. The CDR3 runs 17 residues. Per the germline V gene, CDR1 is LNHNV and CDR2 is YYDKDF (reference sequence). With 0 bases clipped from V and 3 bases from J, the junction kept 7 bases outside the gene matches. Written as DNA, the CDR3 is TGTGCCACCAGCAGAGATGGTTCAGGGGGCTTCAATCAGCCCCAGCATTTT. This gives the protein CATSRDGSGGFNQPQHF. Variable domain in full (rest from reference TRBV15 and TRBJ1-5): DAMVIQNPRYQVTQFGKPVTLSCSQTLNHNVMYWYQQKSSQAPKLLFHYYDKDFNNEADTPDNFQSRRPNTSFCFLDIRSPGLGDTAMYLCATSRDGSGGFNQPQHFGDGTRLSIL.

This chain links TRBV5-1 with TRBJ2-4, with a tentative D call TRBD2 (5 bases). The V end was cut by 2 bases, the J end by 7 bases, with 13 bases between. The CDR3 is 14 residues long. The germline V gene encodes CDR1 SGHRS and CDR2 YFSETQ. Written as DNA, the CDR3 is TGCGCCAGCAGCTTAGAACTAGGAGGCAACATTCAGTACTTC. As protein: CASSLELGGNIQYF.

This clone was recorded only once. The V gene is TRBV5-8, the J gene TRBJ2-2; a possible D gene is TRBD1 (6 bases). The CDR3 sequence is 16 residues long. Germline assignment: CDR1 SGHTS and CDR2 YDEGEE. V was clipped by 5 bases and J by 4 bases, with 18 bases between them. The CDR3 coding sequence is TGTGCCAGCAGATCGACAGGTGTACGAATCACCGGGGAGCTGTTTTTT. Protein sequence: CASRSTGVRITGELFF.

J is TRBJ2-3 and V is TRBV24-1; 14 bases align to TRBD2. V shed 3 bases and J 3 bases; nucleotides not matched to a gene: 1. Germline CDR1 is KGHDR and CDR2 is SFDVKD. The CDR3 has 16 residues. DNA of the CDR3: TGTGCCACCAGTGATGGGACTAGCGGGAGAACAGATACGCAGTATTTT. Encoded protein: CATSDGTSGRTDTQYF.

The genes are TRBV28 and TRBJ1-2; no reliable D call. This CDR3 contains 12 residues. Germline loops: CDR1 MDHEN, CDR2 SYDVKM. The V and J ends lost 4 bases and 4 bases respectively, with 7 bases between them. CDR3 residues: CASSSSSYGYTF. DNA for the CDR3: TGTGCCAGCAGTTCGTCCTCCTATGGCTACACCTTC.

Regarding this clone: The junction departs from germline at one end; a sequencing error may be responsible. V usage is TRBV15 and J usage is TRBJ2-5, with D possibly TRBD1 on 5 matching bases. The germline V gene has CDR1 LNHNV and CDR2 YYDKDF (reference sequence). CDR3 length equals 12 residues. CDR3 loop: CATSRDLARVNF. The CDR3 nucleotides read TGTGCCACCAGCAGAGATCTCGCCAGGGTTAACTTC.

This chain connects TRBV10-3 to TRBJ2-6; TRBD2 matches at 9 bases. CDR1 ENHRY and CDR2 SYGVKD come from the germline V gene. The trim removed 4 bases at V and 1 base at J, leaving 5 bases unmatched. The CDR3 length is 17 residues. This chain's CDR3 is CAISGTAGGSGANVLTF. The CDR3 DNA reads TGTGCCATCAGTGGGACCGCGGGAGGGTCTGGGGCCAACGTCCTGACTTTC.